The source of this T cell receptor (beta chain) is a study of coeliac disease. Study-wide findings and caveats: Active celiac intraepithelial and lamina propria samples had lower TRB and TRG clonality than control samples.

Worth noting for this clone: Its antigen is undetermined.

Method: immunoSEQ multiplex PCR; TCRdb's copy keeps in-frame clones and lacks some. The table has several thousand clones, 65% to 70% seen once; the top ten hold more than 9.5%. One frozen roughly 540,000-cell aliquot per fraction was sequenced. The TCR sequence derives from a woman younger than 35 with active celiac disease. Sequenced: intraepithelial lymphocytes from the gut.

The CDR3 DNA follows: TGTGCCAGCAGTCGAGACCCGGGAGTCTACGAGCAGTACTTC. Encoded protein: CASSRDPGVYEQYF. V and J are TRBV6-1 and TRBJ2-7; D is perhaps TRBD2 (6 bases). The V end lost 5 bases, the J end lost 3 bases, and 14 bases lay between the germline ends. CDR1 is MNHNS and CDR2 is SASEGT in the germline V gene. CDR3 length: 14 residues.